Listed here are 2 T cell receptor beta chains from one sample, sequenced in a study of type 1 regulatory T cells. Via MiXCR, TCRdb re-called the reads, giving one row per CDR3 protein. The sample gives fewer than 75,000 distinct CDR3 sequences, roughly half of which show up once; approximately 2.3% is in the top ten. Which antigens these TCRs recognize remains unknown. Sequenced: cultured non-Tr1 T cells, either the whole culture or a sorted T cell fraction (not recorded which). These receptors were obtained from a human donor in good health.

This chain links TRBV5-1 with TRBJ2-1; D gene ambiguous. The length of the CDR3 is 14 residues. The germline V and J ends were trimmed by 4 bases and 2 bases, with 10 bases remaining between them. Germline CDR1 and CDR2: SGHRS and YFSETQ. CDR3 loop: CASSPGLTYNEQFF. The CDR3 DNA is TGCGCCAGCAGCCCAGGCCTAACCTACAATGAGCAGTTCTTC.

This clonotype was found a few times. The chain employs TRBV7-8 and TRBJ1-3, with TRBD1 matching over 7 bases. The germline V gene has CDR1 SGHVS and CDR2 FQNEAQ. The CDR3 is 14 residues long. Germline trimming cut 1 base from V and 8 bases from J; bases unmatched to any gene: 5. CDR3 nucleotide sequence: TGTGCCAGCAGCTTAGGCACAGGGGTAGACACCATATATTTT. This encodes CASSLGTGVDTIYF.